The 31 T cell receptor beta chains below come from one sample, sequenced in a study of shared clonotypes between healthy human individuals. Here immunoSEQ multiplex PCR was the method, and the copy in TCRdb shows in-frame clones only, minus some. The sample has roughly 2.5 million clones; about 92% are singletons. What was sequenced was naive CD4+ T cells sorted from blood. As for subset: CD45RA+ positively selected. Source of these receptors: a man between 18 and 29 years old in good health.

The rearrangement joins TRBV6-5 to TRBJ2-7; TRBD2 matches 10 bases. Germline V lookup: CDR1 MNHEY, CDR2 SVGAGI. With V trimmed by 5 bases and J by 3 bases, 7 bases remained unmatched. The CDR3 consists of 15 residues. The CDR3 nucleotides read TGTGCCAGCAGTAAGAAAGCGGGGGGGGACTACGAGCAGTACTTC. Protein: CASSKKAGGDYEQYF.

This rearrangement joins TRBV5-4 to TRBJ2-3, with 10 positions matching TRBD2. Unmatched junction bases numbered 5, after V lost 5 bases and J lost 2 bases. The CDR3 has 15 residues. Germline assignment: CDR1 SGHNT and CDR2 YYREEE (reference sequence). The CDR3 nucleotides read TGTGCCAGCAGGCGGACTAGCGGCATCACAGATACGCAGTATTTT. Its translation is CASRRTSGITDTQYF.

The V and J genes are TRBV7-2 and TRBJ1-1; TRBD1 matches at 9 bases. The junction had 4 bases not matched to a gene; V was cut back by 3 bases and J by 11 bases. The CDR3 is 12 residues long. From germline, CDR1 is SGHTA and CDR2 FQGNSA. The CDR3 loop is CASSLLGTGAFF. CDR3 nucleotide sequence: TGTGCCAGCAGCTTGCTCGGGACAGGGGCTTTCTTT.

The CDR3 loop reads CASSLVVGRTGELFF. CDR3 nucleotide sequence: TGCGCCAGCAGCTTGGTAGTAGGGCGCACCGGGGAGCTGTTTTTT. J is TRBJ2-2 and V is TRBV5-1; D is unclear. Germline CDR1 is SGHRS and CDR2 is YFSETQ. This CDR3 has 15 residues. V lost 0 bases and J 4 bases, leaving 10 bases between the germline ends.

As to this clone: Additional DNA sequences in this sample encode the identical CDR3. The chain carries TRBV5-1 and TRBJ1-1; the match to TRBD1 covers 7 bases. CDR3 length: 13 residues. J gave up 1 base and V 4 bases, and 1 base lay outside the gene matches. CDR1 is SGHRS, CDR2 YFSETQ, per germline. The CDR3 DNA is TGCGCCAGCAGCCGGGACAGGAACACTGAAGCTTTCTTT. It specifies CASSRDRNTEAFF.

This clone appeared a few times. The chain carries TRBV2 and TRBJ2-7; the D is unclear. Per germline, CDR1 SNHLY and CDR2 FYNNEI. The CDR3 length is 11 residues. V lost 7 bases, J lost 6 bases, and 10 bases lay in between. CDR3 loop: CASTPFAEQYF. CDR3 bases: TGTGCCAGCACCCCTTTTGCCGAGCAGTACTTC. Drawing the rest from reference TRBV2 and TRBJ2-7, the complete variable domain is EPEVTQTPSHQVTQMGQEVILRCVPISNHLYFYWYRQILGQKVEFLVSFYNNEISEKSEIFDDQFSVERPDGSNFTLKIRSTKLEDSAMYFCASTPFAEQYFGPGTRLTVT.

This clone appeared a few times. This chain connects TRBV19 to TRBJ1-6; possible D gene TRBD1, 6 bases. The germline V and J ends were trimmed by 10 bases and 7 bases, with 11 bases remaining between them. Germline lookup yields CDR1 LNHDA and CDR2 SQIVND (reference sequence). The CDR3 is 12 residues long. The CDR3 region is CATTGRNSPLHF. DNA for the CDR3: TGTGCCACCACAGGGCGGAATTCACCCCTCCACTTT.

This clone was observed a single time. CDR3 coding DNA: TGCACCAGCAGCACCTTTCCGACAGGGGCGAATTCACCCCTCCACTTT. This gives the protein CTSSTFPTGANSPLHF. This chain joins TRBV1 and TRBJ1-6; TRBD1 is taken as the D call from the table, unchecked against the DNA. TRBV1 counts as a pseudogene. CDR3 length equals 16 residues.

The chain couples TRBV7-9 to TRBJ2-1, with TRBD1 matching over 7 bases. Germline CDR1 SEHNR, CDR2 FQNEAQ (reference sequence). This CDR3 contains 16 residues. V shed 0 bases and J 0 bases; nucleotides not matched to a gene: 2. The CDR3 DNA reads TGTGCCAGCAGCTTAGCGGGGGACAGCTCCTACAATGAGCAGTTCTTC. It codes for CASSLAGDSSYNEQFF. The complete variable domain, with remaining parts taken from reference TRBV7-9 and TRBJ2-1, reads DTGVSQNPRHKITKRGQNVTFRCDPISEHNRLYWYRQTLGQGPEFLTYFQNEAQLEKSRLLSDRFSAERPKGSFSTLEIQRTEQGDSAMYLCASSLAGDSSYNEQFFGPGTRLTVL.

The chain has TRBV2 and TRBJ2-3; 8 bases line up with TRBD1. The V segment lost 8 bases and the J segment 0 bases; nucleotides outside the gene matches: 19. The CDR3 length is 19 residues. Per the germline V gene, CDR1 is SNHLY and CDR2 is FYNNEI. The CDR3 region has the DNA TGTGCCAGCTCGACAGAGGGGGACAGGTGGGAGACTAGCACAGATACGCAGTATTTT. It encodes CASSTEGDRWETSTDTQYF.

This chain joins TRBV7-9 and TRBJ1-1; the D is unclear. The germline V gene encodes CDR1 SEHNR and CDR2 FQNEAQ (reference sequence). The V and J ends lost 1 base and 6 bases respectively, with 6 bases between them. CDR3 length equals 12 residues. CDR3 protein: CASSLEVAEAFF. The CDR3 nucleotides are TGTGCCAGCAGCTTAGAAGTTGCTGAAGCTTTCTTT. Full variable domain (missing parts from reference TRBV7-9 and TRBJ1-1): DTGVSQNPRHKITKRGQNVTFRCDPISEHNRLYWYRQTLGQGPEFLTYFQNEAQLEKSRLLSDRFSAERPKGSFSTLEIQRTEQGDSAMYLCASSLEVAEAFFGQGTRLTVV.

CDR3 DNA sequence: TGTGCCAGCAGCTCTCAGCAGGGGGCAGAGACCCAGTACTTC. Its translation: CASSSQQGAETQYF. V usage is TRBV5-4 and J usage is TRBJ2-5; 8 nucleotides align to TRBD1. CDR3 length equals 14 residues. The germline V gene encodes CDR1 SGHNT and CDR2 YYREEE (reference sequence). V trimming: 3 bases; J trimming: 4 bases; junction bases outside the gene matches: 5.

V and J are TRBV7-2 and TRBJ2-7; maybe TRBD2 (5 bases). The CDR3 runs to 15 residues. Per the germline V gene, CDR1 is SGHTA and CDR2 is FQGNSA. The V and J ends lost 5 bases and 7 bases respectively, with 21 bases between them. The CDR3 DNA reads as TGTGCCAGCAGCCTGGACCCCGGGATTTTGGGGGAGCAGTACTTC. It yields the protein CASSLDPGILGEQYF.

The chain joins TRBV5-4 to TRBJ2-1, with TRBD2 matching 9 bases. The junction had 7 bases not matched to a gene; V was cut back by 3 bases and J by 3 bases. Germline assignment: CDR1 SGHNT and CDR2 YYREEE (reference sequence). The CDR3 spans 16 residues. The CDR3 here is CASSSTGLAGYNEQFF. The DNA for the CDR3 is TGTGCCAGCAGCTCGACGGGACTAGCAGGCTACAATGAGCAGTTCTTC.

The chain has TRBV27 and TRBJ2-5, with 11 positions matching TRBD2. The CDR3 totals 13 residues. Germline assignment: CDR1 MNHEY and CDR2 SMNVEV (reference sequence). Trimming took 3 bases from V and 7 from J; bases not matched to a gene: 1. Here the CDR3 DNA reads TGTGCCAGCAGTTTTGGGACTAGCGGGACCCAGTACTTC. Encoded protein: CASSFGTSGTQYF.

As regards this clone: Mismatch with germline at one junction end may stem from a read error. In nucleotides, the CDR3 is TGTGCCAGCGGCTTAAGAGTCGGGGCTGGAAACACCATATATTTT. It yields the protein CASGLRVGAGNTIYF. V and J are TRBV11-2 and TRBJ1-3; D not resolved. Germline V gene data show CDR1 as SGHAT and CDR2 as FQNNGV. This CDR3 has 15 amino acids.

The chain links TRBV16 to TRBJ2-7, with D possibly TRBD2 on 6 matching bases. The germline V gene has CDR1 KGHSY and CDR2 FQNENV. Trimming took off 4 bases at V and 7 bases at J, with 17 bases between the two ends. The CDR3 runs to 14 residues. Written as DNA, the CDR3 is TGTGCCAGCAGCCGAACGGACGGTGGGAGGGAGCAGTACTTC. This encodes CASSRTDGGREQYF.

This clone was picked up one time. This sequence joins TRBV5-6 and TRBJ2-2; the match to TRBD2 covers 7 bases. The CDR3 consists of 17 residues. V shed 0 bases and J 1 base; nucleotides not matched to a gene: 6. Germline V gives CDR1 SGHDT, CDR2 YYEEEE. The CDR3 loop is CASSLGWSGVNTGELFF. The CDR3, as DNA: TGTGCCAGCAGCTTGGGGTGGAGCGGGGTGAACACCGGGGAGCTGTTTTTT.

The chain uses TRBV5-5 and TRBJ1-1; D remains ambiguous. This CDR3 is 15 amino acids long. Trimming left V 4 bases short and J 2 bases short, with 15 bases between. Looked up from germline, CDR1 is SGHKS and CDR2 is YYEKEE (reference sequence). CDR3 protein: CASSRVDQANTEAFF. The CDR3 bases are TGTGCCAGCAGCCGAGTGGACCAGGCAAACACTGAAGCTTTCTTT.

There are a few counts of this clone. The rearrangement uses TRBV18 and TRBJ1-5, with TRBD1 as a possible D gene (6 bases). Per germline, CDR1 KGHSH and CDR2 LQKENI. The CDR3 has 15 amino acids. The ends were cut back, 3 bases at V and 1 base at J, with 10 bases in the middle. The CDR3 is CASSPDSPSNQPQHF. The CDR3 region has the DNA TGTGCCAGCTCACCGGACAGTCCGAGCAATCAGCCCCAGCATTTT.

The CDR3 reads CASSLTVGAAYEQYF. CDR3 DNA: TGTGCCAGCAGCTTAACCGTGGGAGCCGCTTACGAGCAGTACTTC. This chain uses TRBV7-2 with TRBJ2-7; maybe TRBD2 (5 bases). The CDR3 is made up of 15 amino acids. The germline gives CDR1 SGHTA, CDR2 FQGNSA. Trimming removed 2 bases at V and 4 bases at J, with 15 bases between.

V and J are TRBV27 and TRBJ1-2; 7 bases align to TRBD1. CDR1 and CDR2 from the germline V gene are MNHEY and SMNVEV (reference sequence). CDR3 length equals 16 residues. V shed 5 bases and J 2 bases; nucleotides not matched to a gene: 11. DNA of the CDR3: TGTGCCAGCAGTCCCCAGACAGGGCTAAGGAACTATGGCTACACCTTC. Translated: CASSPQTGLRNYGYTF.

The gene calls are TRBV7-2 and TRBJ2-7; TRBD1 matches at 9 bases. The CDR3 runs 16 residues. V lost 5 bases, J lost 1 base, and 9 bases stayed unmatched. Per the germline V gene, CDR1 is SGHTA and CDR2 is FQGNSA. The CDR3 is CASSLRTGAISYEQYF. CDR3 in DNA: TGTGCCAGCAGCCTCAGGACAGGGGCGATTTCCTACGAGCAGTACTTC.

The rearrangement links TRBV27 to TRBJ2-5; 9 bases agree with TRBD2. The CDR3 is made up of 16 amino acids. V trimming: 7 bases; J trimming: 7 bases; junction bases outside the gene matches: 16. CDR1 is MNHEY and CDR2 is SMNVEV in the germline V gene (reference sequence). CDR3 amino acids: CASKLSPSGALGTQYF. CDR3 DNA: TGTGCCAGCAAACTAAGCCCTAGCGGGGCCCTGGGGACCCAGTACTTC.

This sequence joins TRBV5-1 and TRBJ2-7; weak D call: TRBD1 (6 bases). The CDR3 has 16 residues. The germline V gene has CDR1 SGHRS and CDR2 YFSETQ. Between the trimmed V and J ends, which lost 0 bases and 0 bases, there was a span of 13 bases. Here the CDR3 DNA reads TGCGCCAGCAGCTTGGGGGACATCATATCCTCCTACGAGCAGTACTTC. Translated, it gives CASSLGDIISSYEQYF.

This chain links TRBV5-6 with TRBJ2-1; 13 bases map to TRBD2. Germline V gene data show CDR1 as SGHDT and CDR2 as YYEEEE. J was trimmed by 9 bases and V by 3 bases; bases with no gene match: 6. The CDR3 is 15 amino acids. The DNA for the CDR3 is TGTGCCAGCAGCTCACTAGCGGGAGGGCCCATTGAGCAGTTCTTC. Translating gives CASSSLAGGPIEQFF.

The J gene is TRBJ2-1, the V gene TRBV27; no definite D call. CDR3 size: 14 residues. Between the trimmed V and J ends, which lost 3 bases and 5 bases, there was a span of 11 bases. Germline lookup yields CDR1 MNHEY and CDR2 SMNVEV (reference sequence). The CDR3 loop reads CASSLGLRNNEQFF. The CDR3 coding sequence is TGTGCCAGCAGTTTGGGGTTGAGGAACAATGAGCAGTTCTTC.

The chain couples TRBV2 to TRBJ2-4; possible D gene TRBD2, 6 bases. V was shortened by 8 bases and J by 11 bases, with 13 bases between the two germline ends. CDR3 length: 11 amino acids. The germline V gene has CDR1 SNHLY and CDR2 FYNNEI. The DNA for the CDR3 is TGTGCCAGCCAAAAGGAGGGGCTTCAGTACTTC. Its translation is CASQKEGLQYF.

The chain has TRBV6-6 and TRBJ2-7; D call uncertain. The germline V and J ends were trimmed by 1 base and 0 bases, with 4 bases remaining between them. The CDR3 totals 13 residues. In germline, CDR1 is MNHNY, CDR2 SVGAGI (reference sequence). The CDR3 DNA is TGTGCCAGCAGTTACTTCAGCTCCTACGAGCAGTACTTC. The encoded protein is CASSYFSSYEQYF.

This clone occurred once. The chain carries TRBV6-1 and TRBJ1-1; 9 positions agree with TRBD1. V shed 5 bases, J shed 5 bases, and the junction held 6 bases outside the gene matches. The CDR3 is made up of 14 amino acids. The germline V gene has CDR1 MNHNS and CDR2 SASEGT. This CDR3 is CASSFGQGRTEAFF. The CDR3 nucleotides are TGTGCCAGCAGTTTCGGACAGGGGCGGACTGAAGCTTTCTTT.

This clone appeared once. The rearrangement joins TRBV7-2 to TRBJ2-7; D is unclear. Germline CDR1 SGHTA, CDR2 FQGNSA. Between the trimmed V and J ends, which lost 5 bases and 6 bases, there was a span of 11 bases. This CDR3 spans 12 amino acids. The CDR3 sequence: CASSPSWAEQYF. CDR3 coding DNA: TGTGCCAGCAGCCCTTCCTGGGCCGAGCAGTACTTC.